Described below is a single T cell receptor beta chain sequence and its context. The antigen is unknown. Generated by immunoSEQ multiplex PCR, the TCRdb table keeps only in-frame clones and is missing some. In the table there are more than 110,000 clones, around 89% of which are singletons. The sample comes from a study of T cell responses to AZD1222 COVID-19 vaccine. General study points: Two AZD1222 doses significantly raised spike-specific TCR breadth and depth over controls.

The V gene's germline CDR1 is SGHNT and CDR2 YYREEE (reference sequence). V shed 4 bases and J shed 8 bases, with 15 bases lying between them. The CDR3 runs 13 residues. The V call is TRBV5-4, the J call TRBJ1-2; a weak D match, TRBD1 (6 bases). This TCR derives from an adult who received the AZD1222 COVID-19 vaccine. The specimen was peripheral blood, collected 28 days after the second AZD1222 dose. CDR3 region: CASSPLGGVGYTF. The CDR3 DNA reads as TGTGCCAGCAGCCCACTTGGGGGCGTCGGCTACACCTTC. The whole variable domain, filled in from reference TRBV5-4 and TRBJ1-2, reads ETGVTQSPTHLIKTRGQQVTLRCSSQSGHNTVSWYQQALGQGPQFIFQYYREEENGRGNFPPRFSGLQFPNYSSELNVNALELDDSALYLCASSPLGGVGYTFGSGTRLTVV.